Included here is one TCR beta chain sequence, with context. These data belong to a study of blood T cell repertoires in COVID-19. Overall study: COVID-19 samples from acute and convalescent phases originated in the United States, Italy and Spain.

Only in-frame clones appear in the TCRdb table, and some are missing; sequencing was by immunoSEQ multiplex PCR. The table lists 25,000 to 35,000 clones, 90% to 95% of them singletons, with 0.65% to 0.95% in the top ten. This CDR3 comprises 16 residues. V shed 3 bases and J 7 bases; nucleotides not matched to a gene: 12. CDR1 and CDR2 (germline): LGHNA, YSLEER. The rearrangement joins TRBV4-3 to TRBJ2-5, with 9 bases lining up with TRBD1. This receptor was obtained from a woman in her 70s with COVID-19, enrolled during active disease. Sequencing was performed on peripheral blood. CDR3 nucleotide sequence: TGCGCCAGCAGCCAGGGAACCGGGACAGGGTCTGCGACCCAGTACTTC. Translating gives CASSQGTGTGSATQYF.